One sample yielded the 19 T cell receptor beta chains listed below, sequenced in a study of long-term antiretroviral therapy in people with HIV. immunoSEQ v3.0 was run at survey level. Measured with immunoSEQ multiplex PCR; TCRdb has only the in-frame clones, and not every one. The repertoire holds 30,000 to 40,000 clones, with approximately 86% as singletons. Sequences were derived from unsorted PBMCs, sampled just before starting antiretroviral therapy. These receptors all come from a young woman with HIV.

This chain uses TRBV7-2 with TRBJ2-7; a possible D gene is TRBD2 (5 bases). V lost 3 bases and J 2 bases, leaving 11 bases between the germline ends. Germline V lookup: CDR1 SGHTA, CDR2 FQGNSA. The CDR3 runs to 14 residues. The CDR3 DNA reads TGTGCCAGCAGCTTGGATAGCGCTCCCTACGAGCAGTACTTC. This encodes CASSLDSAPYEQYF. Based on the CDR3 plus reference TRBV7-2 and TRBJ2-7, the full variable domain is GAGVSQSPSNKVTEKGKDVELRCDPISGHTALYWYRQSLGQGLEFLIYFQGNSAPDKSGLPSDRFSAERTGGSVSTLTIQRTQQEDSAVYLCASSLDSAPYEQYFGPGTRLTVT.

The CDR3 is CASSQQSDRQLYGYTF. The CDR3 DNA follows: TGTGCCAGCAGCCAACAATCCGACCGCCAGCTCTATGGCTACACCTTC. The chain carries TRBV7-2 and TRBJ1-2; D is unclear. The V and J ends lost 5 bases and 4 bases respectively, with 20 bases between them. CDR3 size: 16 residues. CDR1 and CDR2 (germline): SGHTA, FQGNSA.

The chain links TRBV19 to TRBJ1-5; D is perhaps TRBD1 (6 bases). V gave up 9 bases and J gave up 5 bases, with 17 bases separating them. CDR1 is LNHDA, CDR2 SQIVND, per germline (reference sequence). This CDR3 has 14 residues. The DNA of the CDR3 is TGTGCCAGCTCCCTCGGACAGCCCGATCAGCCCCAGCATTTT. It specifies CASSLGQPDQPQHF. Looking up the rest from reference TRBV19 and TRBJ1-5 gives the full variable domain: DGGITQSPKYLFRKEGQNVTLSCEQNLNHDAMYWYRQDPGQGLRLIYYSQIVNDFQKGDIAEGYSVSREKKESFPLTVTSAQKNPTAFYLCASSLGQPDQPQHFGDGTRLSIL.

The chain employs TRBV13 and TRBJ2-5, with 10 bases matching TRBD1. Germline V lookup: CDR1 PRHDT, CDR2 FYEKMQ (reference sequence). V lost 5 bases, J lost 3 bases, and 6 bases stayed unmatched. This CDR3 comprises 15 residues. The CDR3 DNA sequence: TGTGCCAGCAGCAGACCCGGGACAGGGGAAGAGACCCAGTACTTC. This codes for CASSRPGTGEETQYF.

The CDR3 DNA follows: TGCGCCAGCAGCCACGGAACAGACACGGGGGGCTACACCTTC. The encoded protein is CASSHGTDTGGYTF. The chain recombines TRBV5-1 with TRBJ1-2; D not resolved. The CDR3 has 14 residues. Deletions cut 4 bases from V and 8 bases from J, with 18 bases between. Germline V gene sequence: CDR1 SGHRS, CDR2 YFSETQ.

The rearrangement joins TRBV6-6 to TRBJ1-3; D unresolved. CDR3 length: 15 residues. V dropped 6 bases and J dropped 8 bases, with 20 bases sitting between them. CDR1 is MNHNY, CDR2 SVGAGI, per germline (reference sequence). CDR3 residues: CASSPRGGSSHTIYF. The CDR3 DNA reads as TGTGCCAGCAGCCCACGGGGAGGATCCTCACACACCATATATTTT.

Only a few counts were recorded for this clone. V gene TRBV9 combines with J gene TRBJ1-2, with D unclear. V dropped 4 bases and J dropped 8 bases, with 18 bases sitting between them. The CDR3 is 14 amino acids. Germline assignment: CDR1 SGDLS and CDR2 YYNGEE. The chain's CDR3 is CASSSHATLSGYTF. DNA for the CDR3: TGTGCCAGCAGCTCACACGCAACCCTATCCGGCTACACCTTC.

This rearrangement joins TRBV7-2 to TRBJ1-1; D call uncertain. The CDR3 is made up of 13 amino acids. Germline V lookup: CDR1 SGHTA, CDR2 FQGNSA. The V end lost 1 base, the J end lost 4 bases, and 7 bases lay between the germline ends. The CDR3 sequence is CASSLGVGTEAFF. CDR3 DNA: TGTGCCAGCAGCTTAGGGGTAGGCACTGAAGCTTTCTTT. Filled out from reference TRBV7-2 and TRBJ1-1, the complete variable domain reads GAGVSQSPSNKVTEKGKDVELRCDPISGHTALYWYRQSLGQGLEFLIYFQGNSAPDKSGLPSDRFSAERTGGSVSTLTIQRTQQEDSAVYLCASSLGVGTEAFFGQGTRLTVV.

The sample holds one count of this clone. The chain is built from TRBV27 and TRBJ1-2; unclear D gene. V was clipped by 2 bases and J by 1 base, with 14 bases between them. The germline V gene has CDR1 MNHEY and CDR2 SMNVEV (reference sequence). This CDR3 has 16 residues. CDR3 region: CASSLKGQLINYGYTF. The CDR3, as DNA: TGTGCCAGCAGTTTAAAGGGCCAGTTGATTAACTATGGCTACACCTTC.

The V call is TRBV7-9, the J call TRBJ1-3; weak D call: TRBD1 (5 bases). The CDR3 runs to 14 residues. V lost 2 bases to trimming and J lost 9 bases, with 14 bases between them. Germline CDR1 SEHNR, CDR2 FQNEAQ (reference sequence). The CDR3 DNA reads as TGTGCCAGCAGCTTACGGCAGGGAGAGAGCACCATATATTTT. Its translation: CASSLRQGESTIYF.

The V and J genes are TRBV7-2 and TRBJ1-2; D is unclear. The CDR3 has 17 amino acids. Germline CDR1 reads SGHTA; CDR2 reads FQGNSA. V was trimmed by 4 bases and J by 2 bases, leaving 20 bases between them. In nucleotides, the CDR3 is TGTGCCAGCAGCTACCGCCGGGGAGGGCAGGAGAACTATGGCTACACCTTC. Its protein product is CASSYRRGGQENYGYTF.

The chain has TRBV28 and TRBJ2-7, with 7 bases lining up with TRBD1. V lost 6 bases and J lost 2; bases outside the gene matches: 7. Germline-derived CDR1 and CDR2 are MDHEN and SYDVKM. This CDR3 comprises 14 residues. As DNA, the CDR3 is TGTGCCAGCAGCCCGACAGGGTACCCCTACGAGCAGTACTTC. Its translation is CASSPTGYPYEQYF.

The chain uses TRBV7-8 and TRBJ2-1; TRBD1 is a possible D gene (6 bases). The ends were cut back, 5 bases at V and 5 bases at J, with 10 bases in the middle. Germline CDR1 reads SGHVS; CDR2 reads FQNEAQ. CDR3 length: 13 residues. CDR3 sequence: CASSHWTDNEQFF. The DNA of the CDR3 is TGTGCCAGCAGCCACTGGACAGACAATGAGCAGTTCTTC. The full variable domain, rest sourced from reference TRBV7-8 and TRBJ2-1, is GAGVSQSPRYKVAKRGQDVALRCDPISGHVSLFWYQQALGQGPEFLTYFQNEAQLDKSGLPSDRFFAERPEGSVSTLKIQRTQQEDSAVYLCASSHWTDNEQFFGPGTRLTVL.

The chain recombines TRBV6-5 with TRBJ2-5, with D hard to call. The V end lost 6 bases, the J end lost 5 bases, and 10 bases lay between the germline ends. Germline values: CDR1 MNHEY, CDR2 SVGAGI. CDR3 length: 12 amino acids. The CDR3 DNA is TGTGCCAGCAGCGACGCCGCGGAGACCCAGTACTTC. Its translation: CASSDAAETQYF.

V is TRBV9 and J is TRBJ2-1; 8 bases fit TRBD2. Trimming cost V 0 bases and J 0 bases; bases outside gene matches: 2. Germline values: CDR1 SGDLS, CDR2 YYNGEE. This CDR3 is built from 16 residues. The CDR3 region has the DNA TGTGCCAGCAGCGTAGCGGGGGGGAGCTCCTACAATGAGCAGTTCTTC. Protein sequence: CASSVAGGSSYNEQFF.

This clone was detected only once. The chain has TRBV11-1 and TRBJ1-4; D uncertain. Germline V CDR1 and CDR2: SGHAT, FQDESV (reference sequence). V was clipped by 1 base and J by 8 bases, with 14 bases between them. There are 15 residues in the CDR3. CDR3 protein: CASSLEYTTDEKLFF. CDR3 sequence (DNA): TGTGCCAGCAGCTTAGAATACACGACGGACGAAAAACTGTTTTTT.

The CDR3 DNA is TGCGCCAGCAGTCGGACTTCTAGCACAGATACGCAGTATTTT. Its translation: CASSRTSSTDTQYF. The chain links TRBV10-1 to TRBJ2-3, with D possibly TRBD2 on 5 matching bases. CDR1 and CDR2 (germline): WNHNN, SYGVQD (reference sequence). This CDR3 has 14 amino acids. Trimming removed 5 bases from V and 0 bases from J, with 9 bases in between.

This chain uses TRBV6-1 with TRBJ1-3; D unresolved. Per germline, CDR1 MNHNS and CDR2 SASEGT. The CDR3 is 13 residues long. Trimming stripped 8 bases from V and 3 bases from J, with 11 bases between. The CDR3 region is CASEGSFGNTIYF. In DNA form, the CDR3 reads TGTGCCAGCGAAGGGTCATTTGGAAACACCATATATTTT.

The V and J genes are TRBV28 and TRBJ2-7; TRBD1 matches 7 bases. V was clipped by 6 bases and J by 3 bases; unmatched bases: 5. Germline lookup yields CDR1 MDHEN and CDR2 SYDVKM. This CDR3 is 13 amino acids long. CDR3 bases: TGTGCCAGCAGATCCGGGACAGACTACGAGCAGTACTTC. Its protein is CASRSGTDYEQYF.